The rows below give T cell receptor beta chains drawn from one sample of a study of blood T cell repertoires in COVID-19. Sequencing was performed with immunoSEQ multiplex PCR; in TCRdb, only in-frame clones are kept and a portion is missing. Among 55,000 to 75,000 clones listed, around 80% were seen once. The specimen sequenced was peripheral blood. The receptors were sampled from a human donor in a cohort sampled during active COVID-19. CDR3s include the opening cysteine and the closing phenylalanine or tryptophan. A D gene is named only where the DNA matches it firmly. The size field is filled for only some rows; it gives once, few, many or a size class.

>TRBJ2-5|14|TRBV11-2|TRBD1|once
CASSSGTDRETQYF
TGTGCCAGCAGCTCTGGGACAGACAGAGAGACCCAGTACTTC
>TRBJ2-1|14|TRBV27|.|.
CASSFLSSYNEQFF
TGTGCCAGCAGTTTTTTGAGCTCCTACAATGAGCAGTTCTTC
>TRBJ2-5|13|TRBV24-1|.|.
CATSDRSGETQYF
TGTGCCACCAGTGACCGCAGTGGAGAGACCCAGTACTTC
>TRBJ2-3|16|TRBV18|.|.
CASSPLSGSSTDTQYF
TGTGCCAGCTCACCGTTAAGCGGGTCTAGCACAGATACGCAGTATTTT
>TRBJ2-3|11|TRBV20-1|.|.
CSGSRGDTQYF
TGCAGTGGTTCACGGGGAGATACGCAGTATTTT
>TRBJ2-6|17|TRBV6-4|.|.
CASRGWRQRSGANVLTF
TGTGCCAGCAGGGGGTGGAGACAGCGCTCTGGGGCCAACGTCCTGACTTTC
>TRBJ1-2|16|TRBV7-8|TRBD1|.
CASTTRPGQGTRGYTF
TGTGCCAGCACCACCCGACCGGGACAGGGTACGCGGGGCTACACCTTC
>TRBJ2-7|14|TRBV9|.|.
CASSGGGEGYEQYF
TGTGCCAGCAGCGGGGGGGGCGAGGGCTACGAGCAGTACTTC
>TRBJ2-7|16|TRBV18|TRBD2|.
CASSPGTSGYSYEQYF
TGTGCCAGCTCACCCGGGACTAGCGGTTACTCCTACGAGCAGTACTTC
>TRBJ2-1|16|TRBV11-2|TRBD2|few
CASSFSLAGGYNEQFF
TGTGCCAGCAGCTTCTCACTAGCGGGAGGTTACAATGAGCAGTTCTTC
>TRBJ1-2|12|TRBV30|.|.
CVTRGVGYGYTF
TGCGTCACGCGGGGAGTTGGCTATGGCTACACCTTC
>TRBJ2-7|13|TRBV6-5|.|once
CASPRVPDYEQYF
TGTGCCAGCCCACGAGTGCCCGATTACGAGCAGTACTTC
>TRBJ1-4|16|TRBV5-1|TRBD1|.
CASSLQGYGTNEKLFF
TGCGCCAGCAGCCTACAGGGGTACGGGACTAATGAAAAACTGTTTTTT
>TRBJ1-5|20|TRBV14|.|.
CASSNRRFRVILPGNQPQHF
TGTGCCAGCAGCAATCGTCGGTTCCGGGTCATCCTACCGGGGAATCAGCCCCAGCATTTT
>TRBJ2-1|14|TRBV10-3|TRBD1|.
CAISDGTELNEQFF
TGTGCCATCAGTGACGGGACAGAGCTCAATGAGCAGTTCTTC
>TRBJ2-1|11|TRBV20-1|.|.
CSAPLRNEQFF
TGCAGTGCCCCTCTGAGGAATGAGCAGTTCTTC
>TRBJ2-1|16|TRBV7-2|TRBD2|.
CASSLAAGGPNNEQFF
TGTGCCAGCAGCTTAGCTGCGGGAGGGCCTAACAATGAGCAGTTCTTC
>TRBJ2-1|15|TRBV24-1|TRBD2|once
CATRSSGEGSWEQFF
TGTGCCACCAGGTCTAGCGGGGAGGGGTCATGGGAGCAGTTCTTC